The rows below give T cell receptor beta chains drawn from one sample of a study of OX40 agonist ivuxolimab in advanced cancers. Assay: immunoSEQ multiplex PCR; the TCRdb copy retains only in-frame clones and omits some. The table has about 95,000 clones, 89% seen once; the top ten hold approximately 0.35%. This specimen consisted of CD4+ or CD8+ T cells sorted from blood, obtained in a trial of the OX40 agonist ivuxolimab. These receptors originate from an adult with an advanced solid tumor such as melanoma, head and neck, liver or kidney cancer. The CDR3 runs from the conserved cysteine through the conserved F or W. Fields, in order: clone size, D gene, V gene, J gene, CDR3 length, CDR3 DNA, CDR3 protein. The D gene is left open where the match is weak. Expanded clones get a size class; other rows say once, few or many, or leave the size out.

>NA|NA|TRBV30|TRBJ2-3|13
TGTGCCCGGGGGCCCCCAGGCGCATCTACGCAGTATTTT
CARGPPGASTQYF
>NA|TRBD2|TRBV4-2|TRBJ2-7|15
TGTGCCAGCAGCCAAGAGGGCAGCGGGGGGGCCGAGCAGTACTTC
CASSQEGSGGAEQYF
>NA|NA|TRBV4-2|TRBJ2-2|16
TGTGCCAGCAGCCTAAGAATAGGGCCAAGTACCGGGGAGCTGTTTTTT
CASSLRIGPSTGELFF
>NA|NA|TRBV6-6|TRBJ2-1|12
TGTGCCAGCAGACTTCAGGGGAATGAGCAGTTCTTC
CASRLQGNEQFF
>NA|TRBD2|TRBV11-3|TRBJ2-3|14
TGTGCCAGCAGCTTTGGCGGGAGGACGGATACGCAGTATTTT
CASSFGGRTDTQYF
>once|TRBD1|TRBV7-2|TRBJ2-2|13
TGTGCCAGCAGCTGGACAGGGCTCGGGGAGCTGTTTTTT
CASSWTGLGELFF
>NA|NA|TRBV7-2|TRBJ1-1|13
TGTGCCAGCAGCCTCAGCAGGGTCACTGAAGCTTTCTTT
CASSLSRVTEAFF
>NA|NA|TRBV30|TRBJ1-2|13
TGTGCCTGGACTAGGGGTGGAAACTATGGCTACACCTTC
CAWTRGGNYGYTF
>NA|NA|TRBV7-9|TRBJ1-4|15
TGTGCCAGCAGCTTAGCAGGGCAAACTAATGAAAAACTGTTTTTT
CASSLAGQTNEKLFF
>NA|NA|TRBV11-3|TRBJ2-2|13
TGTGCCAGCAGCTTACAAGACACCGGGGAGCTGTTTTTT
CASSLQDTGELFF
>NA|NA|TRBV11-2|TRBJ2-3|12
TGTGCCAGCAGCCGGAGCACAGATACGCAGTATTTT
CASSRSTDTQYF
>NA|NA|TRBV27|TRBJ2-7|16
TGTGCCAGCAGTTTATCCACCCCGGGGACATCCTACGAGCAGTACTTC
CASSLSTPGTSYEQYF
>NA|TRBD2|TRBV5-1|TRBJ2-1|15
TGCGCCAGCAGCTTGGTGGGACTAGAGGGCAATGAGCAGTTCTTC
CASSLVGLEGNEQFF